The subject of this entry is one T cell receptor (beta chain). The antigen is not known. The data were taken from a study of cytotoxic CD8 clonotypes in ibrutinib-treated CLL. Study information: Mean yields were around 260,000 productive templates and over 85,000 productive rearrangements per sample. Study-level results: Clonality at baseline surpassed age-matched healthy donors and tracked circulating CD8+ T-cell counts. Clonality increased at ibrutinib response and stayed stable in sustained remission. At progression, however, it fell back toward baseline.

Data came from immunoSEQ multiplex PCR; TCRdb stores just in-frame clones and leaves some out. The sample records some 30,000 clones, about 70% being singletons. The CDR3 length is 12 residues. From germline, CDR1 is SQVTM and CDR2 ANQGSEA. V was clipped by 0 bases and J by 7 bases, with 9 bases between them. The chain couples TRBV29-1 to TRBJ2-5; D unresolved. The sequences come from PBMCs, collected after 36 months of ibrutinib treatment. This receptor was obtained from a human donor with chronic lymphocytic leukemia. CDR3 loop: CSVEDLFGTQYF. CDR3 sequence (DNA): TGCAGCGTTGAAGATCTTTTCGGGACCCAGTACTTC. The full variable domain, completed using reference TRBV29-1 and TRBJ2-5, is SAVISQKPSRDICQRGTSLTIQCQVDSQVTMMFWYRQQPGQSLTLIATANQGSEATYESGFVIDKFPISRPNLTFSTLTVSNMSPEDSSIYLCSVEDLFGTQYFGPGTRLLVL.